This TCR beta chain was sequenced for a study of Ad26.COV2.S vaccination and SARS-CoV-2 variants. Clones were read by immunoSEQ multiplex PCR, and TCRdb kept only the in-frame ones, dropping some. The table includes roughly 320,000 clones, around 84% detected once. The study, taken as a whole, reports: Vaccine recipients surpassed placebo recipients in spike-specific TCR breadth.

Treatment defined: roughly 19 received Ad26.COV2.S at low or high dose, single or two shots; about 5 received placebo; per-sample allocation not given. Sampling took place 63 days after the first vaccine or placebo injection. This clone came up a few times. Its specificity is not known. The CDR3 length is 16 residues. Germline-derived CDR1 and CDR2 are GTSNPN and SVGIG (reference sequence). V lost 2 bases and J 7 bases, leaving 21 bases between the germline ends. V usage is TRBV30 and J usage is TRBJ2-4; perhaps TRBD2 as D (6 bases). The sequences come from peripheral blood, collected in a trial of Ad26.COV2.S vaccine versus placebo. The TCR originated in a person between 18 and 65 years old who received the Ad26.COV2.S COVID-19 vaccine or a placebo. In nucleotides, the CDR3 is TGTGCCTGGAGTTTCTCCCGCCCTGGCGGGAAGAACATTCAGTACTTC. This encodes CAWSFSRPGGKNIQYF.